This is a list of T cell receptor beta chains from one sample in a study of shared clonotypes between healthy human individuals. Produced via immunoSEQ multiplex PCR; TCRdb's table is partial and in-frame only. Of some 2,000,000 clones detected, approximately 94% appear once; the ten largest clones hold roughly 0.13%. Sequencing input: naive CD4+ T cells sorted from blood. The receptor set was obtained from a man aged 18 to 29 in good health. CDR3s include the opening cysteine and the closing phenylalanine or tryptophan. A D gene is named only where the DNA matches it firmly. Size tells how often a clone was seen (once, few, many) or the class of an expanded clone, and some rows leave it out.

j_call clone_size d_call v_call cdr3_aa cdr3_nt
TRBJ2-1 NA TRBD2 TRBV11-3 CASSPRLADFNEQFF TGTGCCAGCAGCCCAAGACTAGCGGATTTTAATGAGCAGTTCTTC
TRBJ2-3 NA TRBD2 TRBV9 CASSLRVAGGGADTQYF TGTGCCAGCAGCCTCCGCGTAGCGGGGGGGGGCGCAGATACGCAGTATTTT
TRBJ2-1 NA NA TRBV4-1 CASSPLFRGRGHNEQFF TGCGCCAGCAGCCCACTATTTCGGGGCAGGGGACACAATGAGCAGTTCTTC
TRBJ2-3 NA TRBD1 TRBV29-1 CSVDDRASGDTQYF TGCAGCGTTGACGACAGGGCCTCCGGGGATACGCAGTATTTT
TRBJ1-1 NA NA TRBV10-3 CAISGGDAKAFF TGTGCCATCAGTGGTGGGGACGCCAAAGCTTTCTTT
TRBJ2-5 NA TRBD2 TRBV28 CASSPSGGGGETQYF TGTGCCAGCAGTCCTAGCGGGGGGGGTGGAGAGACCCAGTACTTC
TRBJ2-2 NA TRBD2 TRBV9 CASSVVAGGAGELFF TGTGCCAGCAGCGTAGTAGCGGGGGGCGCCGGGGAGCTGTTTTTT
TRBJ1-3 NA NA TRBV7-6 CASSLGAAGSGNTIYF TGTGCCAGCAGCTTAGGAGCGGCGGGCTCTGGAAACACCATATATTTT
TRBJ2-1 NA NA TRBV21-1 CASSKQAGGPDEQFF TGTGCCAGCAGCAAACAGGCGGGAGGGCCGGATGAGCAGTTCTTC
TRBJ2-1 NA TRBD2 TRBV7-9 CASQRGTTNEQFF TGTGCCTCACAGCGGGGGACGACCAATGAGCAGTTCTTC
TRBJ2-5 NA NA TRBV10-3 CAIRAGETQYF TGTGCCATCAGGGCGGGAGAGACCCAGTACTTC
TRBJ1-2 NA NA TRBV2 CASSSENYGYTF TGTGCCAGCAGCTCAGAAAACTATGGCTACACCTTC
TRBJ1-2 NA TRBD1 TRBV28 CASNQGGFGYTF TGTGCCAGCAATCAAGGGGGCTTTGGCTACACCTTC
TRBJ1-5 NA TRBD1 TRBV28 CASRFDRATQPQHF TGTGCCAGCAGATTCGACAGGGCGACTCAGCCCCAGCATTTT
TRBJ1-1 NA NA TRBV18 CASSPPGSNTEAFF TGTGCCAGCTCACCACCGGGATCGAACACTGAAGCTTTCTTT
TRBJ1-2 NA TRBD1 TRBV7-9 CASSLSGTGQGGYTF TGTGCCAGCAGCTTATCTGGGACAGGTCAGGGAGGCTACACCTTC
TRBJ1-1 NA NA TRBV30 CAEQGVFGEAFF TGTGCTGAACAGGGAGTTTTTGGTGAAGCTTTCTTT
TRBJ1-5 NA NA TRBV30 CAWSEVPNQPQHF TGTGCCTGGAGTGAGGTGCCTAATCAGCCCCAGCATTTT
TRBJ1-2 NA NA TRBV5-1 CASSLVSGDGYTF TGCGCCAGCAGCTTGGTTTCGGGGGATGGCTACACCTTC
TRBJ1-6 NA NA TRBV11-2 CASSLGPIANSPLHF TGTGCCAGCAGCTTAGGGCCGATCGCTAATTCACCCCTCCACTTT
TRBJ2-1 NA NA TRBV5-1 CASSFSLGSYNEQFF TGCGCCAGCAGCTTCTCTTTGGGCTCCTACAATGAGCAGTTCTTC
TRBJ2-7 NA NA TRBV7-6 CASSQSLVGAYEQYF TGTGCCAGCAGCCAATCATTAGTAGGGGCCTACGAGCAGTACTTC
TRBJ1-2 NA TRBD1 TRBV7-2 CASSQGTGVAYGYTF TGTGCCAGCAGCCAAGGGACAGGGGTGGCCTATGGCTACACCTTC
TRBJ2-4 NA TRBD1 TRBV7-9 CASSLGQGATKNIQYF TGTGCCAGCAGCTTAGGGCAGGGGGCTACCAAAAACATTCAGTACTTC
TRBJ1-1 NA NA TRBV5-1 CASSLIGGADTEAFF TGCGCCAGCAGCTTGATCGGAGGAGCGGACACTGAAGCTTTCTTT
TRBJ2-1 NA NA TRBV4-2 CASSPPRVSDEQFF TGTGCCAGCAGCCCGCCTAGAGTTTCCGATGAGCAGTTCTTC
TRBJ2-5 NA TRBD2 TRBV5-1 CASSLGGTSGSGETQYF TGCGCCAGCAGCTTGGGGGGGACTAGCGGGAGTGGAGAGACCCAGTACTTC
TRBJ1-2 NA TRBD1 TRBV25-1 CASSLGGQGTSGYTF TGTGCCAGCAGTCTCGGGGGACAGGGGACCTCTGGCTACACCTTC
TRBJ2-7 NA TRBD1 TRBV7-6 CASSFRDRGSYEQYF TGTGCCAGCAGCTTCAGGGACAGGGGATCCTACGAGCAGTACTTC
TRBJ1-1 NA NA TRBV5-8 CASSLADRLGLGEAFF TGTGCCAGCAGCTTGGCTGACCGGTTGGGTTTGGGTGAAGCTTTCTTT
TRBJ2-1 NA TRBD2 TRBV5-4 CASSLTSGNDEQFF TGTGCCAGCAGCTTGACTAGCGGGAACGATGAGCAGTTCTTC
TRBJ1-2 NA NA TRBV7-2 CASSLGERGFYGYTF TGTGCCAGCAGCTTGGGGGAAAGGGGTTTCTATGGCTACACCTTC
TRBJ2-2 NA TRBD1 TRBV6-5 CASRDRTGGTGELFF TGTGCCAGCAGGGATCGGACAGGGGGCACCGGGGAGCTGTTTTTT
TRBJ1-1 NA NA TRBV14 CASSHRVDRVEAFF TGTGCCAGCAGCCACCGGGTGGACAGAGTTGAAGCTTTCTTT
TRBJ2-2 NA TRBD2 TRBV2 CASSPSGANTGELFF TGTGCCAGCAGTCCCAGCGGGGCGAACACCGGGGAGCTGTTTTTT
TRBJ2-7 NA NA TRBV4-1 CASSQSSSGYPGEQYF TGCGCCAGCAGCCAATCCTCCTCGGGCTACCCGGGGGAGCAGTACTTC
TRBJ1-5 NA NA TRBV27 CASSYRVQQPQHF TGTGCCAGCAGTTACAGGGTCCAACAGCCCCAGCATTTT
TRBJ2-2 NA NA TRBV5-1 CASSSAAGHPNTGELFF TGCGCCAGCAGCTCCGCCGCCGGACATCCGAACACCGGGGAGCTGTTTTTT
TRBJ1-5 NA NA TRBV5-8 CASSFSNQPQHF TGTGCCAGCAGCTTTAGCAATCAGCCCCAGCATTTT
TRBJ1-5 NA NA TRBV2 CASDKDIVGQPQHF TGTGCCAGCGATAAAGACATTGTGGGGCAGCCCCAGCATTTT
TRBJ2-2 NA TRBD2 TRBV10-3 CAIRGGTSGNTGELFF TGTGCCATCAGGGGAGGGACTAGCGGGAACACCGGGGAGCTGTTTTTT
TRBJ2-3 NA NA TRBV2 CASSRNPDRSTDTQYF TGTGCCAGCAGCCGCAACCCCGACAGGAGCACAGATACGCAGTATTTT
TRBJ1-2 NA NA TRBV5-6 CASSLGQSGGYTF TGTGCCAGCAGCTTGGGACAGAGTGGGGGCTACACCTTC
TRBJ2-5 NA NA TRBV14 CASSPLETQYF TGTGCCAGCAGCCCCCTTGAGACCCAGTACTTC
TRBJ2-7 NA NA TRBV10-3 CAISEFGQRSYEQYF TGTGCCATCAGTGAGTTCGGACAGAGATCCTACGAGCAGTACTTC
TRBJ1-1 NA NA TRBV10-2 CASSEWQGGTEAFF TGCGCCAGCAGTGAGTGGCAGGGCGGCACTGAAGCTTTCTTT
TRBJ2-2 NA NA TRBV10-3 CAISDGRGVNTGELFF TGTGCCATCAGTGATGGTAGAGGCGTAAACACCGGGGAGCTGTTTTTT
TRBJ2-7 NA TRBD2 TRBV6-5 CASRQAGGPKDEQYF TGTGCCAGCAGACAAGCGGGAGGGCCGAAGGACGAGCAGTACTTC
TRBJ2-3 NA NA TRBV9 CASSVDGAGTDTQYF TGTGCCAGCAGCGTAGATGGAGCTGGCACAGATACGCAGTATTTT
TRBJ2-7 NA NA TRBV7-9 CASSLVPGEYEQYF TGTGCCAGCAGCTTAGTCCCAGGGGAATACGAGCAGTACTTC
TRBJ2-2 NA TRBD1 TRBV7-8 CASSSRQGANTGELFF TGTGCCAGCAGTTCACGACAGGGGGCGAACACCGGGGAGCTGTTTTTT
TRBJ1-1 once TRBD1 TRBV18 CASSPSGGQRGNTEAFF TGTGCCAGCTCACCCTCTGGGGGACAGCGAGGGAACACTGAAGCTTTCTTT
TRBJ2-2 NA NA TRBV9 CASSAGNTGELFF TGTGCCAGCAGCGCCGGGAACACCGGGGAGCTGTTTTTT
TRBJ1-1 NA NA TRBV20-1 CSCTLNTEAFF TGCAGTTGCACCTTGAACACTGAAGCTTTCTTT
TRBJ1-4 NA NA TRBV2 CASSQGNIVEKLFF TGTGCCAGCAGTCAGGGGAATATAGTGGAAAAACTGTTTTTT
TRBJ2-7 once TRBD2 TRBV9 CASSVSAGGNGGDIHF TGTGCCAGCAGCGTAAGTGCGGGGGGAAATGGAGGGGATATTCACTTC
TRBJ2-7 NA TRBD2 TRBV7-2 CASSSLAGMTYEQYF TGTGCCAGCAGTTCCCTAGCGGGGATGACCTACGAGCAGTACTTC
TRBJ2-1 NA TRBD1 TRBV7-9 CASSDPTGSSYNEQFF TGTGCCAGCAGCGACCCGACAGGGAGCTCCTACAATGAGCAGTTCTTC
TRBJ1-2 NA NA TRBV7-2 CASSPSTGTNYGYTF TGTGCCAGCAGCCCGTCCACAGGGACCAACTATGGCTACACCTTC
TRBJ2-5 NA NA TRBV5-1 CASSPGGTQETQYF TGCGCCAGCAGCCCTGGAGGGACTCAAGAGACCCAGTACTTC